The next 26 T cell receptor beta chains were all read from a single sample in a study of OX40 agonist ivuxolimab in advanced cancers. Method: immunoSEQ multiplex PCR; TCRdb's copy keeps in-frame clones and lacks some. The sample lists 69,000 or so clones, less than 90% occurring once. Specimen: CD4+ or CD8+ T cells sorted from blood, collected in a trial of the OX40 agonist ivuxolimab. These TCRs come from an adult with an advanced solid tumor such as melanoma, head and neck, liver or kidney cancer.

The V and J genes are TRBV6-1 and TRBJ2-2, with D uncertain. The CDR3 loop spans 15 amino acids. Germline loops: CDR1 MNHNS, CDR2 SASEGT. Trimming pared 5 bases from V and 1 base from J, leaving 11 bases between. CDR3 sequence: CASSKFLENTGELFF. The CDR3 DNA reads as TGTGCCAGCAGTAAGTTCTTAGAGAACACCGGGGAGCTGTTTTTT.

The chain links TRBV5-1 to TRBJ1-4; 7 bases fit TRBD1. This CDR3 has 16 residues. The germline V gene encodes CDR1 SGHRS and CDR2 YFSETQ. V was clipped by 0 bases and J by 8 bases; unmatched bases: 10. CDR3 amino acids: CASSLGQGNGAEKLFF. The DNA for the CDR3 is TGCGCCAGCAGCTTGGGACAGGGAAACGGGGCGGAAAAACTGTTTTTT.

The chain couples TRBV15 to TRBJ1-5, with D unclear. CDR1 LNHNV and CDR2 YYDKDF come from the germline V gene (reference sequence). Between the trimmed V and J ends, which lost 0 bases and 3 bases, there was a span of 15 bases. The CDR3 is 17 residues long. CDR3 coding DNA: TGTGCCACCAGCAGAGATTCGGTTCTGGGTCCCAATCAGCCCCAGCATTTT. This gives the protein CATSRDSVLGPNQPQHF.

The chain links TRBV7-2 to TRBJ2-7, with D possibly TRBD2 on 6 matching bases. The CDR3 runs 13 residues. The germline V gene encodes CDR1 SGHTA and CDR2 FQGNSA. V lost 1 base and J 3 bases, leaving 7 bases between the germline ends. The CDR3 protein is CASSLGGLYEQYF. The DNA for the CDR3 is TGTGCCAGCAGCTTAGGGGGACTCTACGAGCAGTACTTC.

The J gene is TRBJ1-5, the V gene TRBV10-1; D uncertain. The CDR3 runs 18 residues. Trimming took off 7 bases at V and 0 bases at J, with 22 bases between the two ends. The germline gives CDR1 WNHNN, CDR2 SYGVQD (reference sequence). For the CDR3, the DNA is TGCGCCAGCACCCCCCCCTTTCGCCACGGCAATAGCAATCAGCCCCAGCATTTT. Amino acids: CASTPPFRHGNSNQPQHF.

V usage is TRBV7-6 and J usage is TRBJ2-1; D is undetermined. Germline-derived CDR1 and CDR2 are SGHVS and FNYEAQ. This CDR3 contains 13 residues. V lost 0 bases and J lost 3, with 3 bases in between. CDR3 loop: CASSLAVYNEQFF. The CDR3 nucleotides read TGTGCCAGCAGCTTAGCGGTCTACAATGAGCAGTTCTTC. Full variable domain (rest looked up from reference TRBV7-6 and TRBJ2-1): GAGVSQSPRYKVTKRGQDVALRCDPISGHVSLYWYRQALGQGPEFLTYFNYEAQQDKSGLPNDRFSAERPEGSISTLTIQRTEQRDSAMYRCASSLAVYNEQFFGPGTRLTVL.

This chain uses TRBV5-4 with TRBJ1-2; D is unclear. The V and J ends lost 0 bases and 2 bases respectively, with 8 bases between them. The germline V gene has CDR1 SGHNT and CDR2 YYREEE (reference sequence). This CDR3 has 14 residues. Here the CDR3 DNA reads TGTGCCAGCAGCTTGGCCGGGAGGAACTATGGCTACACCTTC. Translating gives CASSLAGRNYGYTF.

This CDR3 is CAISELEGRLAGSEQYF. The CDR3 DNA follows: TGTGCCATCAGTGAGCTTGAGGGGAGACTAGCGGGAAGTGAGCAGTACTTC. V and J are TRBV10-3 and TRBJ2-7; 11 nucleotides agree with TRBD2. The CDR3 runs 17 residues. Germline CDR1 ENHRY, CDR2 SYGVKD. Unmatched junction bases numbered 13, after V lost 2 bases and J lost 7 bases.

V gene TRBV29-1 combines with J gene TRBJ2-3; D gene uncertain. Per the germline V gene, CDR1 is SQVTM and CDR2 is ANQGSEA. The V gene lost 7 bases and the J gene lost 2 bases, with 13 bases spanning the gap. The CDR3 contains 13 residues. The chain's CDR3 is CSAPGTYTDTQYF. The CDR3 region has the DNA TGCAGCGCCCCGGGCACCTACACAGATACGCAGTATTTT.

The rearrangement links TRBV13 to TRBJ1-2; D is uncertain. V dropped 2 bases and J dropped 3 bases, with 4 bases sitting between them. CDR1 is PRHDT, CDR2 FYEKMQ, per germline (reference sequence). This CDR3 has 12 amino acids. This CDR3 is CASSLSDYGYTF. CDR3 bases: TGTGCCAGCAGCTTATCGGACTATGGCTACACCTTC. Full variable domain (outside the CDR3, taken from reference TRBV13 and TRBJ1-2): AAGVIQSPRHLIKEKRETATLKCYPIPRHDTVYWYQQGPGQDPQFLISFYEKMQSDKGSIPDRFSAQQFSDYHSELNMSSLELGDSALYFCASSLSDYGYTFGSGTRLTVV.

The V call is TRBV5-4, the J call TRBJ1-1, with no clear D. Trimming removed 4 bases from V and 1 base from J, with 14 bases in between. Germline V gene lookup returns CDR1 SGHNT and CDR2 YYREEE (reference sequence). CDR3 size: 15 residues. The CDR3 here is CASSPYSTANTEAFF. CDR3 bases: TGTGCCAGCAGCCCCTACTCCACAGCGAACACTGAAGCTTTCTTT.

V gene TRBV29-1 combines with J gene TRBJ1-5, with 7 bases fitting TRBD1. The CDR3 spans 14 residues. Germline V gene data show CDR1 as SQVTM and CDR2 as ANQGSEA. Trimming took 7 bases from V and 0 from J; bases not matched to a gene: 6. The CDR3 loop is CSATTGNSNQPQHF. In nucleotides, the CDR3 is TGCAGCGCTACGACAGGGAATAGCAATCAGCCCCAGCATTTT.

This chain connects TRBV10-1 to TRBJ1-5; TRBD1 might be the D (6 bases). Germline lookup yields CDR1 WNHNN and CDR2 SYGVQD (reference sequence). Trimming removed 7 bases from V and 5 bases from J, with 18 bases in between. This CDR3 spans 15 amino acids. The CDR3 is CASKLGTRIYQPQHF. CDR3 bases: TGCGCCAGCAAACTAGGGACACGGATTTATCAGCCCCAGCATTTT.

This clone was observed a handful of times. The CDR3 coding sequence is TGTGCCAGCCAGGGGGTGTTCGAAGATACGCAGTATTTT. Its protein is CASQGVFEDTQYF. The rearrangement joins TRBV2 to TRBJ2-3; TRBD1 agrees at 7 bases. The CDR3 length is 13 residues. Trimming at V came to 8 bases and at J to 5 bases, leaving 7 bases not matched to a gene. CDR1 SNHLY and CDR2 FYNNEI come from the germline V gene.

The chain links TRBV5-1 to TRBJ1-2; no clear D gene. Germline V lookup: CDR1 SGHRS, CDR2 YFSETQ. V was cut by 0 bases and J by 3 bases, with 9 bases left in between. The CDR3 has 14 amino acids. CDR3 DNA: TGCGCCAGCAGCTTGGGATTTGGCGACTATGGCTACACCTTC. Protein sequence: CASSLGFGDYGYTF.

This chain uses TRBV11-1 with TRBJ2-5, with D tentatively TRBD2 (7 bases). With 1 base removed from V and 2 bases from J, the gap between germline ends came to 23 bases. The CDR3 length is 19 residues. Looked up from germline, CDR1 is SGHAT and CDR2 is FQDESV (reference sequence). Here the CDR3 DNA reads TGTGCCAGCAGCTTAGAATTCCCATCGTACGGGGGGCTACAAGAGACCCAGTACTTC. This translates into CASSLEFPSYGGLQETQYF.

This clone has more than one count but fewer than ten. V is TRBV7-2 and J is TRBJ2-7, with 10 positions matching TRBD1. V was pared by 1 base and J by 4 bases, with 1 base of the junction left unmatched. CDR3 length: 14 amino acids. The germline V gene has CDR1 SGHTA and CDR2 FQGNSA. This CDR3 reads CASSLGQGAYEQYF. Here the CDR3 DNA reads TGTGCCAGCAGCTTAGGACAGGGGGCTTACGAGCAGTACTTC.

This CDR3 is CASSQELSAGSNQPQHF. CDR3 DNA sequence: TGCGCCAGCAGCCAAGAATTGAGTGCGGGTAGCAATCAGCCCCAGCATTTT. The rearrangement joins TRBV4-3 to TRBJ1-5; D uncertain. The ends were cut back, 0 bases at V and 0 bases at J, with 12 bases in the middle. The CDR3 spans 17 residues. CDR1 and CDR2 (germline): LGHNA, YSLEER.

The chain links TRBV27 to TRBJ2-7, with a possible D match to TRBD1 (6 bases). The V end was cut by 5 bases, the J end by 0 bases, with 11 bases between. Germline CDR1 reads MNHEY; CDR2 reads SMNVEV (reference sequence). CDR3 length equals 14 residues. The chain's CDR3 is CASSRQDSSYEQYF. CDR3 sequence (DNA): TGTGCCAGCAGTCGGCAGGACAGCTCCTACGAGCAGTACTTC.

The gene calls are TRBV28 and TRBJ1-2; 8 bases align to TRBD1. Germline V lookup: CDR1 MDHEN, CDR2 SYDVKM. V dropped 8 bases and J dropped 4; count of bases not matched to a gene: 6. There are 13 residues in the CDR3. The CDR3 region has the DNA TGTGCCAGCCAGGGGGCGCGGAGCTATGGCTACACCTTC. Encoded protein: CASQGARSYGYTF.

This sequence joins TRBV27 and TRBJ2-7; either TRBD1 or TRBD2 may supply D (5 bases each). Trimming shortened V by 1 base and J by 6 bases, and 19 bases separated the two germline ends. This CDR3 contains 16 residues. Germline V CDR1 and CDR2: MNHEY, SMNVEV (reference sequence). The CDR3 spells CASSLFAGADGVEQYF. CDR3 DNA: TGTGCCAGCAGTTTATTTGCCGGGGCGGATGGGGTCGAGCAGTACTTC.

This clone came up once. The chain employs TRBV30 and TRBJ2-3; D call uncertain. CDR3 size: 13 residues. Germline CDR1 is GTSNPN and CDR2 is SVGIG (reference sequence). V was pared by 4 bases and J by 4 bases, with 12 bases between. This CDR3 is CAWIRTESDTQYF. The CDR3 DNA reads TGTGCCTGGATTCGGACGGAATCAGATACGCAGTATTTT.

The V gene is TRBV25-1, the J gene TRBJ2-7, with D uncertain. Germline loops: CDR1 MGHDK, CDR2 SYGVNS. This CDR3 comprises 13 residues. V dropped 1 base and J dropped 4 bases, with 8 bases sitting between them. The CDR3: CASSELGLYEQYF. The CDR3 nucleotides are TGTGCCAGCAGTGAATTGGGGTTATACGAGCAGTACTTC.

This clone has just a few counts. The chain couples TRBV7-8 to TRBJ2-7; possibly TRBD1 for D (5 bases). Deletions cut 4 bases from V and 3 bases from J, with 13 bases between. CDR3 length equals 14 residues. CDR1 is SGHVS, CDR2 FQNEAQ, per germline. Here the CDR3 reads CASSSQDTRYEQYF. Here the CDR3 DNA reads TGTGCCAGCAGCTCACAGGATACCCGCTACGAGCAGTACTTC.

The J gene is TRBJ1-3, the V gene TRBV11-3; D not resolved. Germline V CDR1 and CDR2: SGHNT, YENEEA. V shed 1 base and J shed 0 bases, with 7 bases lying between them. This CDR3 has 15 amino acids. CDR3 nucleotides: TGTGCCAGCAGCTTAGCGGTCATCTCTGGAAACACCATATATTTT. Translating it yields CASSLAVISGNTIYF.

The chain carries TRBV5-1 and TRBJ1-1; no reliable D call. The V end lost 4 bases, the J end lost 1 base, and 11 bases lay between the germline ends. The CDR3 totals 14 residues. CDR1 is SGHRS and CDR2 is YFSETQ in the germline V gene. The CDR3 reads CASSPRAGNTEAFF. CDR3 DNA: TGCGCCAGCAGCCCCCGGGCCGGGAACACTGAAGCTTTCTTT.